Listed here are 26 T cell receptor beta chains from one sample, sequenced in a study of regulatory and conventional T cells in RAG deficiency. The repertoire was sequenced with immunoSEQ multiplex PCR; TCRdb's copy has only in-frame clones and lacks some. The table lists thousands of clones, more than 75% of them singletons. The sample also formed part of further work on regulatory T cells. As that study records: The PCR used 52 TRBV and 13 TRBJ primers.

Sequenced input: CD8+ T cells sorted from blood. Every receptor here comes from a human donor in good health.

The genes are TRBV13 and TRBJ2-6, with D perhaps matching TRBD1 (5 bases). The germline V gene encodes CDR1 PRHDT and CDR2 FYEKMQ (reference sequence). V was shortened by 3 bases and J by 4 bases, with 16 bases between the two germline ends. This CDR3 is built from 17 residues. The CDR3 loop reads CASSLALGLSGANVLTF. DNA of the CDR3: TGTGCCAGCAGCTTGGCTTTGGGGCTCTCCGGGGCCAACGTCCTGACTTTC.

The J gene is TRBJ1-1, the V gene TRBV5-4; maybe TRBD1 (6 bases). V gave up 4 bases and J gave up 1 base, with 14 bases separating them. This CDR3 is built from 15 residues. Germline CDR1 SGHNT, CDR2 YYREEE (reference sequence). The CDR3 region has the DNA TGTGCCAGCAGCGTCGTCGGGGGCCCGAACACTGAAGCTTTCTTT. Protein product: CASSVVGGPNTEAFF.

This clone was counted a single time. This chain connects TRBV5-6 to TRBJ1-3; no definite D call. CDR3 length equals 14 residues. From germline, CDR1 is SGHDT and CDR2 YYEEEE. V was cut by 2 bases and J by 0 bases, with 6 bases left in between. In nucleotides, the CDR3 is TGTGCCAGCAGCTTAGGAGCCTCTGGAAACACCATATATTTT. Protein product: CASSLGASGNTIYF.

The chain recombines TRBV4-1 with TRBJ2-7; TRBD2 matches 9 bases. The CDR3 runs to 21 residues. The germline gives CDR1 MGHRA, CDR2 YSYEKL. The V gene end was trimmed by 0 bases and the J gene end by 2 bases; junction bases not matched to a gene: 20. The CDR3: CASSQDARGLLTSGRTYEQYF. In DNA form, the CDR3 reads TGCGCCAGCAGCCAAGATGCTAGGGGCCTCCTGACTAGCGGCCGTACCTACGAGCAGTACTTC.

The chain joins TRBV11-2 to TRBJ2-1, with D perhaps TRBD1 (5 bases). Germline CDR1 and CDR2: SGHAT and FQNNGV. Trimming took off 5 bases at V and 5 bases at J, with 16 bases between the two ends. The CDR3 length is 15 residues. The CDR3 loop reads CASSLFHVTDNEQFF. The CDR3 region has the DNA TGTGCCAGCAGCCTTTTCCATGTGACAGACAATGAGCAGTTCTTC. Full variable domain (rest looked up from reference TRBV11-2 and TRBJ2-1): EAGVAQSPRYKIIEKRQSVAFWCNPISGHATLYWYQQILGQGPKLLIQFQNNGVVDDSQLPKDRFSAERLKGVDSTLKIQPAKLEDSAVYLCASSLFHVTDNEQFFGPGTRLTVL.

V and J are TRBV16 and TRBJ1-5, with 8 positions matching TRBD1. CDR1 and CDR2 (germline): KGHSY, FQNENV. The CDR3 covers 14 residues. The V and J ends lost 3 bases and 7 bases, in that order; junction bases with no gene match: 5. The CDR3 sequence is CASSHRTGKQPQHF. The CDR3, as DNA: TGTGCCAGCAGCCACCGGACAGGGAAGCAGCCCCAGCATTTT.

The sample holds a few counts of this clone. J is TRBJ2-7 and V is TRBV7-4, with D tentatively TRBD2 (5 bases). The germline V gene encodes CDR1 SGHVT and CDR2 SQSDAQ. V shed 0 bases and J shed 6 bases, with 12 bases lying between them. This CDR3 region has 14 residues. The CDR3 bases are TGTGCCAGCAGCTTAGCGGGAGTGTTGGGCGAGCAGTACTTC. It encodes CASSLAGVLGEQYF.

V usage is TRBV14 and J usage is TRBJ2-1, with 13 bases that match TRBD2. V lost 2 bases, J lost 7 bases, and 2 bases stayed unmatched. CDR3 length equals 15 residues. Germline V gene sequence: CDR1 SGHDN, CDR2 FVKESK. The CDR3 region has the DNA TGTGCCAGCAGCCAAAGGACTAGCGGGAGTAATGAGCAGTTCTTC. Translation gives CASSQRTSGSNEQFF.

This clone was seen a few times. The chain links TRBV7-9 to TRBJ2-1, with 11 bases matching TRBD2. The CDR3 extends over 16 amino acids. V trimming: 5 bases; J trimming: 7 bases; junction bases outside the gene matches: 10. In germline, CDR1 is SEHNR, CDR2 FQNEAQ (reference sequence). CDR3 in amino acids: CASSLMGLAEYNEQFF. The CDR3, as DNA: TGTGCCAGCAGCCTAATGGGACTAGCGGAATATAATGAGCAGTTCTTC.

The chain's CDR3 is CASGLAGLAGVKETQYF. The CDR3 DNA is TGTGCTAGTGGTTTGGCGGGACTAGCGGGAGTTAAAGAGACCCAGTACTTC. The rearrangement links TRBV12-5 to TRBJ2-5, with 14 bases matching TRBD2. The CDR3 consists of 17 residues. Germline CDR1 LGHNT, CDR2 FRNRAP. V gave up 1 base and J gave up 3 bases; unmatched junction bases: 4.

The chain uses TRBV27 and TRBJ2-7; the match to TRBD1 covers 9 bases. The V and J ends lost 4 bases and 12 bases, in that order; junction bases with no gene match: 10. Germline CDR1 MNHEY, CDR2 SMNVEV (reference sequence). The CDR3 covers 13 residues. DNA for the CDR3: TGTGCCAGCAGTTCAACCGGGACAGGGCCTGGGTACTTC. Its translation is CASSSTGTGPGYF.

The chain employs TRBV5-1 and TRBJ2-2; D might be TRBD1 (5 bases). The germline gives CDR1 SGHRS, CDR2 YFSETQ. The V and J ends lost 2 bases and 5 bases respectively, with 16 bases between them. The CDR3 totals 16 residues. CDR3 sequence (DNA): TGCGCCAGCAGCTTCCCTAGGGCAGGGCGAACCGGGGAGCTGTTTTTT. Translating gives CASSFPRAGRTGELFF.

In this sample, this clone turned up a few times. This chain connects TRBV28 to TRBJ1-2; the D is unclear. Germline V gene sequence: CDR1 MDHEN, CDR2 SYDVKM. CDR3 length: 11 residues. Trimming pared 5 bases from V and 9 bases from J, leaving 10 bases between. CDR3 sequence reads: CASSQLLSYTF. CDR3 in DNA: TGTGCCAGCAGTCAGTTATTGAGCTACACCTTC.

This CDR3 is CASSVASGNLYNEQFF. CDR3 coding DNA: TGTGCCAGCAGTGTGGCTAGCGGGAACCTTTACAATGAGCAGTTCTTC. The rearrangement links TRBV2 to TRBJ2-1, with 9 positions matching TRBD2. Germline CDR1 is SNHLY and CDR2 is FYNNEI. The CDR3 is made up of 16 amino acids. V lost 4 bases, J lost 4 bases, and 8 bases stayed unmatched.

V gene TRBV2 combines with J gene TRBJ2-1; 11 nucleotides agree with TRBD2. The junction had 9 bases not matched to a gene; V was cut back by 4 bases and J by 4 bases. Germline V gene sequence: CDR1 SNHLY, CDR2 FYNNEI. The length of the CDR3 is 17 residues. The CDR3 is CASSVLLAGAKYNEQFF. The CDR3 coding sequence is TGTGCCAGCAGTGTCCTACTAGCGGGGGCAAAATACAATGAGCAGTTCTTC. Together with reference TRBV2 and TRBJ2-1, the CDR3 gives the full variable domain: EPEVTQTPSHQVTQMGQEVILRCVPISNHLYFYWYRQILGQKVEFLVSFYNNEISEKSEIFDDQFSVERPDGSNFTLKIRSTKLEDSAMYFCASSVLLAGAKYNEQFFGPGTRLTVL.

The chain uses TRBV5-1 and TRBJ2-3, with 13 bases matching TRBD2. J lost 0 bases, V lost 3 bases, and 1 base had no gene match. Germline CDR1 reads SGHRS; CDR2 reads YFSETQ. This CDR3 comprises 16 residues. The DNA for the CDR3 is TGCGCCAGCAGCTCGACTAGCGGGGGGAGCACAGATACGCAGTATTTT. This codes for CASSSTSGGSTDTQYF.

The chain joins TRBV28 to TRBJ1-2; D not certain. V was clipped by 4 bases and J by 0 bases, with 6 bases between them. Looked up from germline, CDR1 is MDHEN and CDR2 is SYDVKM. CDR3 size: 13 residues. The CDR3 DNA reads as TGTGCCAGCAGTTGGGTAGCTAACTATGGCTACACCTTC. This sequence encodes CASSWVANYGYTF.

The V gene is TRBV9, the J gene TRBJ2-1; no clear D. The CDR3 loop spans 12 amino acids. CDR1 and CDR2 from the germline V gene are SGDLS and YYNGEE. Trimming cost V 1 base and J 1 base, with 0 bases left between them. The CDR3 loop is CASSVSYNEQFF. The CDR3 DNA reads TGTGCCAGCAGCGTATCCTACAATGAGCAGTTCTTC.

On this clone: The junction departs from germline at one end; a sequencing error may be responsible. The V call is TRBV28, the J call TRBJ1-5; unclear D gene. Germline CDR1 is MDHEN and CDR2 is SYDVKM. The CDR3 is 15 residues long. CDR3 in DNA: TGTGCCAGCAGTTCACGGGGTCTGGGCAATCGGCCCCAGCATTTT. Translated, it gives CASSSRGLGNRPQHF.

The chain has TRBV5-8 and TRBJ1-5, with D unresolved. V was trimmed by 4 bases and J by 0 bases, leaving 11 bases between them. There are 15 residues in the CDR3. From germline, CDR1 is SGHTS and CDR2 YDEGEE. The CDR3 loop is CASSQGPLSNQPQHF. The CDR3 nucleotides are TGTGCCAGCAGCCAAGGACCGCTTAGCAATCAGCCCCAGCATTTT.

The chain couples TRBV11-1 to TRBJ2-3, with 12 nucleotides matching TRBD1. With 3 bases clipped from V and 15 bases from J, the junction kept 7 bases outside the gene matches. Germline CDR1 reads SGHAT; CDR2 reads FQDESV (reference sequence). This CDR3 spans 13 amino acids. This CDR3 reads CASSFTGTGGIYF. The CDR3, as DNA: TGTGCCAGCAGCTTCACCGGGACAGGGGGCATTTATTTT.

The CDR3 DNA sequence: TGTGCCAGCACAAAACCGGGACAGGGCTACGAGCAGTACTTC. Translated: CASTKPGQGYEQYF. The chain couples TRBV2 to TRBJ2-7; 9 bases fit TRBD1. Per germline, CDR1 SNHLY and CDR2 FYNNEI. Trimming cost V 7 bases and J 3 bases; bases outside gene matches: 7. The CDR3 totals 14 residues.

V is TRBV27 and J is TRBJ2-1; unclear D gene. V was shortened by 2 bases and J by 9 bases, with 8 bases between the two germline ends. Germline CDR1 is MNHEY and CDR2 is SMNVEV (reference sequence). This CDR3 region has 12 residues. DNA of the CDR3: TGTGCCAGCAGTTTACGAGCCGGTGAGCAGTTCTTC. Translating gives CASSLRAGEQFF.

By sample share, this clone is medium-sized. The chain uses TRBV19 and TRBJ2-6, with D uncertain. This CDR3 spans 15 amino acids. The V end was cut by 2 bases, the J end by 3 bases, with 8 bases between. Germline values: CDR1 LNHDA, CDR2 SQIVND (reference sequence). The CDR3 DNA follows: TGTGCCAGTAGTATATCACGGCTTGGGGCCAACGTCCTGACTTTC. Translated, it gives CASSISRLGANVLTF. Together with reference TRBV19 and TRBJ2-6, the CDR3 gives the full variable domain: DGGITQSPKYLFRKEGQNVTLSCEQNLNHDAMYWYRQDPGQGLRLIYYSQIVNDFQKGDIAEGYSVSREKKESFPLTVTSAQKNPTAFYLCASSISRLGANVLTFGAGSRLTVL.

J is TRBJ2-2 and V is TRBV5-1; possibly TRBD1 for D (5 bases). V was trimmed by 2 bases and J by 3 bases, leaving 8 bases between them. The CDR3 has 14 residues. Germline lookup yields CDR1 SGHRS and CDR2 YFSETQ. The CDR3 DNA is TGCGCCAGCAGCTTCACAGGAGACACCGGGGAGCTGTTTTTT. Its protein product is CASSFTGDTGELFF.

V is TRBV2 and J is TRBJ1-2; 10 nucleotides match TRBD1. Trimming removed 6 bases from V and 8 bases from J; junction bases left unmatched: 9. The CDR3 has 14 residues. Germline-derived CDR1 and CDR2 are SNHLY and FYNNEI. The CDR3 reads CASSEGQGIDGYTF. CDR3 coding DNA: TGTGCCAGCAGCGAGGGACAGGGGATTGACGGCTACACCTTC.